This T cell receptor beta chain was identified in a study of blood T cell repertoires in COVID-19. Across the whole study: There were acute and convalescent COVID-19 samples, and they came from the United States, Italy and Spain.

Assay used: immunoSEQ multiplex PCR; TCRdb lists only in-frame clones, some missing. The sample yields some 170,000 clones, 70% to 85% seen once. Residents of 24 US areas, aged roughly 18 to 95 years, made up the participants. Cohort allocation depended upon clinical history that participants reported. This CDR3 is built from 13 residues. V shed 7 bases and J 3 bases; nucleotides not matched to a gene: 1. Germline V lookup: CDR1 LNHDA, CDR2 SQIVND (reference sequence). The sequence came from a woman aged 45-59 years who had recovered from COVID-19. Sequencing was performed on PBMCs or T cells enriched from blood (not recorded which). The V call is TRBV19, the J call TRBJ1-1, with 11 bases fitting TRBD1. Here the CDR3 reads CASKGQGDTEAFF. The CDR3 coding sequence is TGTGCCAGTAAGGGACAGGGGGACACTGAAGCTTTCTTT. The whole variable domain, remainder taken from reference TRBV19 and TRBJ1-1, is DGGITQSPKYLFRKEGQNVTLSCEQNLNHDAMYWYRQDPGQGLRLIYYSQIVNDFQKGDIAEGYSVSREKKESFPLTVTSAQKNPTAFYLCASKGQGDTEAFFGQGTRLTVV.